These T cell receptor beta chains were read from a single sample in a study of OX40 agonist ivuxolimab in advanced cancers. Clones were read by immunoSEQ multiplex PCR, and TCRdb kept only the in-frame ones, dropping some. Counted here are around 15,000 clones, roughly 79% occurring once; the ten biggest clones make up around 12%. This specimen was CD4+ or CD8+ T cells sorted from blood, taken in a trial of the OX40 agonist ivuxolimab. These receptors were collected from an adult with an advanced solid tumor such as melanoma, head and neck, liver or kidney cancer. Both conserved end residues are part of each CDR3. D genes are given only for firm matches. Clone size is stated in some rows and not others, as once, few, many or a class when expanded.

TRBJ2-1 TRBV6-5 - TRBD1 CASSYGQGNEQFF TGTGCCAGCAGTTACGGACAGGGCAATGAGCAGTTCTTC
TRBJ1-4 TRBV4-1 - - CASSQDGEGNEKLFF TGCGCCAGCAGCCAAGATGGTGAGGGTAATGAAAAACTGTTTTTT
TRBJ1-2 TRBV11-2 - - CASSLEGGAGNYGYTF TGTGCCAGCAGCTTAGAGGGGGGGGCAGGAAACTATGGCTACACCTTC
TRBJ2-1 TRBV4-3 - TRBD2 CASSLGTSGDYNEQFF TGCGCCAGCAGCCTAGGGACTAGCGGGGACTACAATGAGCAGTTCTTC
TRBJ2-7 TRBV7-2 - - CASSFVGDEQYF TGTGCCAGCAGCTTCGTCGGGGACGAGCAGTACTTC
TRBJ1-2 TRBV9 once - CASSTTDRANYGYTF TGTGCCAGCAGCACAACGGACAGAGCTAACTATGGCTACACCTTC
TRBJ1-5 TRBV19 - - CASSIATRQSSNQPQHF TGTGCCAGTAGTATAGCTACCCGACAGTCGAGCAATCAGCCCCAGCATTTT
TRBJ1-6 TRBV2 - - CASSEESSYNSPLHF TGTGCCAGCAGTGAGGAGAGCTCCTATAATTCACCCCTCCACTTT
TRBJ2-7 TRBV11-2 - TRBD2 CASTGGGYEQYF TGTGCCAGCACCGGGGGGGGGTACGAGCAGTACTTC
TRBJ2-7 TRBV11-2 once - CASSLSWGYEQYF TGTGCCAGCAGCTTATCCTGGGGGTACGAGCAGTACTTC
TRBJ1-5 TRBV6-1 - TRBD1 CASSTGVGNQPQHF TGTGCCAGCAGTACAGGGGTGGGCAATCAGCCCCAGCATTTT
TRBJ2-3 TRBV29-1 few TRBD1 CSVDPPQGAGDTQYF TGCAGCGTTGACCCCCCCCAGGGGGCAGGAGATACGCAGTATTTT
TRBJ2-7 TRBV11-2 - TRBD1 CASSSAGTGENEQYF TGTGCCAGCAGCTCGGCCGGGACAGGGGAGAACGAGCAGTACTTC
TRBJ1-1 TRBV11-3 - - CASSPGTEAFF TGTGCCAGCAGCCCTGGCACTGAAGCTTTCTTT
TRBJ2-1 TRBV29-1 - TRBD2 CSVEGGALGYNEQFF TGCAGCGTTGAGGGAGGGGCCCTAGGGTACAATGAGCAGTTCTTC
TRBJ1-1 TRBV6-8 once - CASSEGPEAFF TGTGCCAGCAGCGAGGGGCCTGAAGCTTTCTTT
TRBJ1-1 TRBV6-5 - - CASTLGVGTEAFF TGTGCCAGCACCCTAGGGGTTGGGACTGAAGCTTTCTTT
TRBJ2-5 TRBV4-2 - - CASSQDLLQGGPETQYF TGTGCCAGCAGCCAAGATCTCCTGCAGGGGGGCCCAGAGACCCAGTACTTC
TRBJ1-2 TRBV6-5 - - CASSYLFSGPHYGYTF TGTGCCAGCAGTTACTTATTTTCCGGGCCTCACTATGGCTACACCTTC
TRBJ2-2 TRBV19 - - CASSFGYTGELFF TGTGCCAGTAGTTTCGGTTACACCGGGGAGCTGTTTTTT
TRBJ2-3 TRBV5-6 few - CASSFQVLEEEWADTQYF TGTGCCAGCAGCTTCCAGGTCCTAGAGGAGGAATGGGCAGATACGCAGTATTTT
TRBJ2-4 TRBV9 - TRBD1 CASSGSSRQGDVENIQYF TGTGCCAGCAGCGGTAGCTCCAGACAGGGAGATGTAGAAAACATTCAGTACTTC
TRBJ1-6 TRBV6-6 - - CASRVTNSPLHF TGTGCCAGCAGGGTTACTAATTCACCCCTCCACTTT
TRBJ2-1 TRBV5-1 - - CASSSSSGDRHEQFF TGCGCCAGCAGCTCCTCTAGCGGGGACAGGCATGAGCAGTTCTTC
TRBJ2-7 TRBV7-6 few - CASSSGPNYEQYF TGTGCCAGCAGCTCCGGACCTAACTACGAGCAGTACTTC
TRBJ1-1 TRBV9 - - CASSVAPDREGATEAFF TGTGCCAGCAGCGTAGCTCCAGATCGGGAAGGGGCCACTGAAGCTTTCTTT
TRBJ2-1 TRBV7-3 once - CASSLNGNSYNEQFF TGTGCCAGCAGCTTAAACGGGAACTCCTACAATGAGCAGTTCTTC
TRBJ2-7 TRBV13 - - CASSLGDLYEQYF TGTGCCAGCAGCTTAGGCGACCTCTACGAGCAGTACTTC
TRBJ2-1 TRBV13 - - CASSWDMTDQFF TGTGCCAGCAGCTGGGACATGACGGACCAGTTCTTC
TRBJ2-7 TRBV10-3 once TRBD1 CAISEWGDRGRYEQYF TGTGCCATCAGTGAGTGGGGGGACAGGGGTCGCTACGAGCAGTACTTC
TRBJ2-1 TRBV4-2 medium-sized - CASTPEGQLPYNEQFF TGTGCCAGCACCCCAGAAGGACAGCTTCCCTACAATGAGCAGTTCTTC
TRBJ2-5 TRBV6-5 - - CASSLEGETQYF TGTGCCAGCAGTTTAGAGGGAGAGACCCAGTACTTC
TRBJ1-5 TRBV6-6 once - CASSYSYSSNQPQHF TGTGCCAGCAGTTACTCCTACAGTAGCAATCAGCCCCAGCATTTT
TRBJ2-5 TRBV7-8 - - CASSFHSGETQYF TGTGCCAGCAGCTTCCACAGCGGAGAGACCCAGTACTTC
TRBJ2-7 TRBV30 - - CAWSVGPASYEQYF TGTGCCTGGAGTGTAGGTCCGGCTTCCTACGAGCAGTACTTC
TRBJ2-2 TRBV9 - - CASSEPRDTPNTGELFF TGTGCCAGCAGCGAACCCCGGGACACTCCAAACACCGGGGAGCTGTTTTTT
TRBJ1-5 TRBV7-8 - TRBD1 CASSLPTLDRGHQPQHF TGTGCCAGCAGCTTACCAACCCTTGACAGGGGGCATCAGCCCCAGCATTTT
TRBJ1-2 TRBV4-1 - TRBD1 CASSQDAFTGGFGYTF TGCGCCAGCAGCCAAGATGCCTTCACAGGGGGCTTTGGCTACACCTTC
TRBJ2-5 TRBV6-5 - - CASSYSGPTETQYF TGTGCCAGCAGTTACTCTGGACCCACGGAGACCCAGTACTTC
TRBJ1-5 TRBV6-5 - - CASSYSGRGAQPQHF TGTGCCAGCAGTTACTCCGGCAGGGGAGCTCAGCCCCAGCATTTT
TRBJ2-7 TRBV5-4 - - CASTDERGAQDYEQYF TGTGCCAGCACCGATGAACGGGGGGCTCAAGACTACGAGCAGTACTTC
TRBJ2-3 TRBV2 - - CASSAPVSMANTQYF TGTGCCAGCAGTGCCCCAGTCTCTATGGCCAATACGCAGTATTTT
TRBJ1-2 TRBV5-1 - - CASALTVRKTYGYTF TGCGCCAGCGCACTAACGGTTCGAAAGACCTATGGCTACACCTTC
TRBJ1-2 TRBV28 - TRBD1 CASSEPGTGKGYTF TGTGCCAGCAGTGAACCCGGGACAGGGAAGGGCTACACCTTC
TRBJ1-2 TRBV6-1 - - CASSEALGGIYGYTF TGTGCCAGCAGTGAAGCGCTGGGGGGAATTTATGGCTACACCTTC
TRBJ1-6 TRBV4-3 few TRBD1 CASSQTGGPNSPLHF TGCGCCAGCAGCCAAACAGGGGGTCCTAATTCACCCCTCCACTTT
TRBJ1-4 TRBV5-4 once TRBD1 CASSTRGQGGEKLFF TGTGCCAGCAGCACACGTGGACAGGGGGGCGAAAAACTGTTTTTT
TRBJ1-5 TRBV7-8 - TRBD1 CASSLGDRGGNQPQHF TGTGCCAGCAGCTTAGGGGACAGGGGAGGCAATCAGCCCCAGCATTTT
TRBJ2-5 TRBV11-3 - TRBD2 CASSTYHGLAPQETQYF TGTGCCAGCAGCACATACCACGGACTAGCGCCTCAAGAGACCCAGTACTTC
TRBJ2-7 TRBV5-4 - - CASSLDLSWDEQYF TGTGCCAGCAGCTTGGATTTGAGCTGGGACGAGCAGTACTTC
TRBJ2-7 TRBV6-6 - TRBD2 CASSGTSEGGYEQYF TGTGCCAGCAGCGGGACTAGCGAGGGGGGCTACGAGCAGTACTTC
TRBJ2-7 TRBV7-9 few TRBD1 CASTRDSYYEQYF TGTGCCAGCACCCGGGACAGCTACTACGAGCAGTACTTC